Listed below are T cell receptor beta chains from one sample, sequenced in a study of cytomegalovirus exposure and HLA in healthy donors. Method: immunoSEQ multiplex PCR; TCRdb's copy keeps in-frame clones and lacks some. The repertoire holds some 150,000 clones, about three quarters seen once, with around 2% in the top ten. The specimen sequenced was PBMCs. These receptors originate from a female donor in good health and CMV-seropositive. Each CDR3 is given with its conserved first and last residue. Each record gives: V gene, clone size, J gene, CDR3 protein. For some rows the clone size is stated as once, few or many, or as a class when expanded; others skip it.

>TRBV7-6|-|TRBJ2-5
CASSPRTSGTETQYF
>TRBV6-5|-|TRBJ1-1
CASSYGGMNTEAFF
>TRBV5-6|-|TRBJ2-7
CASSLWQGDSEQYF
>TRBV28|-|TRBJ1-2
CASSTFLHTGVWGNYGYTF
>TRBV6-6|-|TRBJ2-1
CASTEFSGRAQNEQFF
>TRBV18|-|TRBJ1-5
CASSPNRRSGNQPQHF
>TRBV5-6|-|TRBJ2-2
CASSHNSYRVRGGELFF
>TRBV5-1|-|TRBJ2-7
CASSLELAGVSPQQYF
>TRBV27|-|TRBJ1-1
CASSLFLPRQGGNTEAFF
>TRBV11-2|-|TRBJ2-7
CASSHRTGSYEQYF
>TRBV11-3|-|TRBJ2-1
CASSLGRREHQYNEQFF
>TRBV5-1|-|TRBJ2-7
CASSPGTSGRTYEQYF
>TRBV7-9|-|TRBJ2-5
CSSSFKMGEVETQYF
>TRBV29-1|-|TRBJ1-1
CSVEDSRNTEAFF
>TRBV7-3|-|TRBJ2-3
CASSTPGATDTQYF
>TRBV7-2|-|TRBJ2-2
CASSWLSGRRSGELFF
>TRBV7-6|few|TRBJ2-3
CASSLSGGTDTQYF
>TRBV6-5|few|TRBJ2-5
CASGLSREQYF